These 14 T cell receptor beta chains originate from one sample sequenced in a study of CD8 T cells in ankylosing spondylitis (dated by TCRdb to 2016 to 2017). The method behind the library was 5' RACE. TCRdb records Illumina HiSeq 2500 as the sequencer. The public sequencing data were trimmed at Q25 with fastp and processed into clonotypes with MiXCR by TCRdb, which kept only in-frame beta chains. All rows with the same CDR3 protein become a single entry with the most common DNA and genes. Recorded for this sample are 350,000 to 400,000 distinct CDR3 sequences; 20% to 25% of them occurred a single time. The ten most abundant clones make up about 12% of the sample. The sequencing input was blood, either unsorted or a sorted T cell fraction (not recorded which). The receptors stem from a male donor with ankylosing spondylitis or in good health (not recorded which).

This clonotype was detected a few times. The chain joins TRBV12-3 or TRBV12-4 to TRBJ2-3; a possible D gene is TRBD1 (6 bases). The CDR3 is made up of 17 amino acids. The germline V and J ends were trimmed by 5 bases and 2 bases, with 20 bases remaining between them. DNA of the CDR3: TGTGCCAGCAGTCCCCTAGGGGACACTAGATTCACAGATACGCAGTATTTT. This codes for CASSPLGDTRFTDTQYF.

The chain is built from TRBV12-3 or TRBV12-4 and TRBJ1-2, with D possibly TRBD1 on 5 matching bases. With 5 bases removed from V and 5 bases from J, the gap between germline ends came to 12 bases. The CDR3 is made up of 13 amino acids. The CDR3 bases are TGTGCCAGCAGTCCCCGGGACCGGTATGGCTACACCTTC. This sequence encodes CASSPRDRYGYTF.

This clonotype was counted a few times. The chain is built from TRBV24-1 and TRBJ2-7; D perhaps matches TRBD1 (5 bases). CDR1 is KGHDR and CDR2 is SFDVKD in the germline V gene. There are 13 residues in the CDR3. The germline V and J ends were trimmed by 3 bases and 0 bases, with 5 bases remaining between them. The CDR3 DNA reads TGTGCCACCAGTGATGGGGCCTCCTACGAGCAGTACTTC. Protein: CATSDGASYEQYF.

This clonotype was seen a few times. This chain links TRBV15 with TRBJ2-7; weak D call: TRBD1 (7 bases). V was pared by 2 bases and J by 6 bases, with 17 bases between. CDR1 is LNHNV, CDR2 YYDKDF, per germline (reference sequence). There are 15 residues in the CDR3. The CDR3, as DNA: TGTGCCACCAGCAGATCCCCAGGGGGGCTCTCCGAGCAGTACTTC. Translated: CATSRSPGGLSEQYF.

J is TRBJ2-1 and V is TRBV29-1, with TRBD2 matching over 8 bases. V shed 5 bases and J 0 bases; nucleotides not matched to a gene: 18. The CDR3 is made up of 19 amino acids. Germline V lookup: CDR1 SQVTM, CDR2 ANQGSEA. The CDR3 DNA follows: TGCAGCGTTCTCCCCGTCCGGGGTAGCGGGGCGAGCTCCTACAATGAGCAGTTCTTC. Its protein product is CSVLPVRGSGASSYNEQFF.

The genes are TRBV30 and TRBJ2-1, with D perhaps TRBD2 (5 bases). Germline-derived CDR1 and CDR2 are GTSNPN and SVGIG (reference sequence). V lost 3 bases and J 0 bases, leaving 6 bases between the germline ends. The CDR3 has 13 amino acids. The CDR3 nucleotides read TGTGCCTGGAGGGGGAGCTCCTACAATGAGCAGTTCTTC. Residues: CAWRGSSYNEQFF.

The chain links TRBV6-1 to TRBJ2-7; 7 bases are a match to TRBD1. CDR1 and CDR2 from the germline V gene are MNHNS and SASEGT. V was clipped by 10 bases and J by 3 bases; unmatched bases: 9. CDR3 length equals 13 residues. For the CDR3, the DNA is TGTGCCATCCAAGACAGGGTGCTCTACGAGCAGTACTTC. Protein: CAIQDRVLYEQYF.

This clonotype was observed many times. The rearrangement joins TRBV7-9 to TRBJ2-3; 11 positions agree with TRBD2. Germline CDR1 and CDR2: SEHNR and FQNEAQ (reference sequence). J was trimmed by 4 bases and V by 6 bases; bases with no gene match: 6. This CDR3 spans 15 amino acids. CDR3 sequence reads: CASSGLAGGPDTQYF. The DNA of the CDR3 is TGTGCCAGCAGTGGCCTAGCGGGGGGCCCAGATACGCAGTATTTT.

This clonotype was counted a few times. This chain uses TRBV7-9 with TRBJ2-3; D may be TRBD2 (5 bases). The CDR3 has 16 amino acids. V was clipped by 5 bases and J by 1 base, with 16 bases between them. Germline CDR1 and CDR2: SEHNR and FQNEAQ (reference sequence). Here the CDR3 DNA reads TGTGCCAGCAGCACCCCGGAGCGGTTCGGCACAGATACGCAGTATTTT. Translating gives CASSTPERFGTDTQYF.

The DNA for the CDR3 is TGTGCCAGCAGGCGGGGCTACAATGAGCAGTTCTTC. Translation gives CASRRGYNEQFF. The genes are TRBV28 and TRBJ2-1, with D tentatively TRBD2 (6 bases). V was cut by 6 bases and J by 3 bases, with 6 bases left in between. This CDR3 is 12 amino acids long. The germline gives CDR1 MDHEN, CDR2 SYDVKM. The full variable domain, its missing parts supplied by reference TRBV28 and TRBJ2-1, is DVKVTQSSRYLVKRTGEKVFLECVQDMDHENMFWYRQDPGLGLRLIYFSYDVKMKEKGDIPEGYSVSREKKERFSLILESASTNQTSMYLCASRRGYNEQFFGPGTRLTVL.

V is TRBV6-1 and J is TRBJ1-1, with a tentative D call TRBD1 (5 bases). The germline gives CDR1 MNHNS, CDR2 SASEGT. V lost 7 bases, J lost 4 bases, and 10 bases lay in between. This CDR3 region has 12 residues. CDR3 nucleotide sequence: TGTGCCAGCAATGTGGGGGGCACTGAAGCTTTCTTT. Encoded protein: CASNVGGTEAFF.

V gene TRBV3-1 combines with J gene TRBJ2-5; D not resolved. The germline gives CDR1 LGHDT, CDR2 YNNKEL (reference sequence). Trimming pared 1 base from V and 2 bases from J, leaving 11 bases between. This CDR3 contains 15 residues. CDR3 sequence reads: CASSQGFGRQETQYF. Here the CDR3 DNA reads TGTGCCAGCAGCCAAGGCTTCGGCAGGCAAGAGACCCAGTACTTC.

The chain combines TRBV28 with TRBJ2-3; maybe TRBD2 (6 bases). The germline V gene encodes CDR1 MDHEN and CDR2 SYDVKM. V was trimmed by 1 base and J by 2 bases, leaving 16 bases between them. The CDR3 contains 17 residues. The CDR3 loop is CASSLYWVADPTDTQYF. The CDR3 coding sequence is TGTGCCAGCAGTTTATACTGGGTAGCGGACCCCACAGATACGCAGTATTTT.

Only a few counts were recorded for this clonotype. The chain combines TRBV7-9 with TRBJ2-1, with 10 bases identical to TRBD2. CDR1 and CDR2 (germline): SEHNR, FQNEAQ (reference sequence). The CDR3 loop spans 16 amino acids. The junction had 4 bases not matched to a gene; V was cut back by 2 bases and J by 3 bases. This CDR3 is CASSLLSGGDYNEQFF. CDR3 bases: TGTGCCAGCAGCTTATTGAGCGGGGGGGACTACAATGAGCAGTTCTTC.